The 9 T cell receptor beta chains presented below share a single source sample, sequenced in a study of T-cell memory formation after mild COVID-19. MiXCR was run by TCRdb on the 5' RACE reads, yielding one entry per CDR3 protein. The sample yields 90,000 to 120,000 distinct CDR3 sequences, 18% seen once. Sequenced material: PBMCs or a T cell subset sorted from them (not recorded which). These TCRs come from a man in his late teens or twenties who had mild COVID-19 (a few samples of this study predate the infection). Cell type and time point are not known.

This clonotype was recorded at least ten times. This chain joins TRBV6-5 and TRBJ2-3, with TRBD2 as a possible D gene (5 bases). The CDR3 has 12 amino acids. V lost 5 bases and J 6 bases, leaving 9 bases between the germline ends. The germline V gene has CDR1 MNHEY and CDR2 SVGAGI. The CDR3 DNA reads TGTGCCAGCAGTACACTAGATGATACGCAGTATTTT. Its protein is CASSTLDDTQYF.

V usage is TRBV11-3 and J usage is TRBJ2-3; D uncertain. This CDR3 has 15 residues. Germline loops: CDR1 SGHNT, CDR2 YENEEA. Deletions cut 5 bases from V and 1 base from J, with 13 bases between. This CDR3 is CASSKTLGRTDTQYF. CDR3 coding DNA: TGTGCCAGCAGCAAAACACTCGGACGCACAGATACGCAGTATTTT.

Here the CDR3 DNA reads TGTGCCAGTAACCTCCGGGACGGAGCTAACTATGGCTACACCTTC. It yields the protein CASNLRDGANYGYTF. The chain combines TRBV19 with TRBJ1-2; maybe TRBD1 (5 bases). This CDR3 comprises 15 residues. The V end was cut by 7 bases, the J end by 0 bases, with 15 bases between. The germline V gene has CDR1 LNHDA and CDR2 SQIVND (reference sequence).

This clonotype came up many times. V usage is TRBV12-3 or TRBV12-4 and J usage is TRBJ2-3, with 9 positions matching TRBD1. This CDR3 comprises 11 residues. V lost 10 bases to trimming and J lost 9 bases; unmatched junction nucleotides: 5. The chain's CDR3 is CATDRGRTQYF. In DNA, the CDR3 is TGTGCCACGGACAGGGGACGGACGCAGTATTTT.

The V call is TRBV18, the J call TRBJ1-2; tentative D call: TRBD1 (6 bases). The CDR3 has 13 residues. Trimming left V 4 bases short and J 6 bases short, with 12 bases between. Germline V gene lookup returns CDR1 KGHSH and CDR2 LQKENI. The CDR3 coding sequence is TGTGCCAGCTCACGTGGACAGAGTGATGGCTACACCTTC. Its translation is CASSRGQSDGYTF.

This clonotype occurred a few times. The rearrangement joins TRBV7-6 to TRBJ2-7; the match to TRBD1 covers 7 bases. With 5 bases clipped from V and 7 bases from J, the junction kept 8 bases outside the gene matches. Germline CDR1 is SGHVS and CDR2 is FNYEAQ. This CDR3 has 13 amino acids. The DNA of the CDR3 is TGTGCCAGCAGCCTCGGGACAGTTCAAGAGCAGTACTTC. It specifies CASSLGTVQEQYF.

The rearrangement links TRBV10-3 to TRBJ1-2, with TRBD1 matching over 7 bases. The trim removed 6 bases at V and 4 bases at J, leaving 5 bases unmatched. The germline V gene has CDR1 ENHRY and CDR2 SYGVKD. CDR3 size: 13 residues. DNA of the CDR3: TGTGCCATCAGAGGGGACAGCGTCTATGGCTACACCTTC. It specifies CAIRGDSVYGYTF.

J is TRBJ2-3 and V is TRBV7-2, with 12 bases that match TRBD2. CDR3 size: 17 residues. Trimming cost V 4 bases and J 0 bases; bases outside gene matches: 5. Germline CDR1 SGHTA, CDR2 FQGNSA. The CDR3 DNA reads TGTGCCAGCAGCTACAGGACTAGCGGGGTTAGCACAGATACGCAGTATTTT. Translation gives CASSYRTSGVSTDTQYF.

The rearrangement uses TRBV18 and TRBJ1-4, with unresolved D. Per germline, CDR1 KGHSH and CDR2 LQKENI. Deletions cut 6 bases from V and 3 bases from J, with 20 bases between. CDR3 length: 17 residues. The CDR3 bases are TGTGCCAGCTCCGGACGGCCCACCGGCATCTCTAATGAAAAACTGTTTTTT. Protein sequence: CASSGRPTGISNEKLFF.